Following are 13 T cell receptor beta chains from one sample sequenced in a study of chemoradiotherapy in HPV16-positive cancers. The protocol was immunoSEQ multiplex PCR, while the TCRdb copy is restricted to in-frame clones and leaves out a portion. The table has approximately 6,000 clones, about nine tenths seen once; the top ten hold 22%. Sample: blood, taken from a patient who underwent chemoradiotherapy. The receptors come from a human donor with HPV-associated anogenital cancer.

This clone was found once. The chain uses TRBV7-2 and TRBJ2-3, with D possibly being TRBD1 or TRBD2 (6 bases each). Germline V CDR1 and CDR2: SGHTA, FQGNSA. The CDR3 extends over 14 amino acids. V lost 2 bases, J lost 1 base, and 7 bases lay in between. This chain's CDR3 is CASSLRGGTDTQYF. In nucleotides, the CDR3 is TGTGCCAGCAGCTTAAGGGGGGGCACAGATACGCAGTATTTT. The variable domain in full, with the rest retrieved from reference TRBV7-2 and TRBJ2-3, is GAGVSQSPSNKVTEKGKDVELRCDPISGHTALYWYRQSLGQGLEFLIYFQGNSAPDKSGLPSDRFSAERTGGSVSTLTIQRTQQEDSAVYLCASSLRGGTDTQYFGPGTRLTVL.

This clone was observed a single time. CDR3 protein: CASSPVRALAGASSYEQYF. In DNA, the CDR3 is TGCGCCAGCAGCCCCGTCCGCGCCTTAGCGGGGGCCAGCTCCTACGAGCAGTACTTC. The rearrangement links TRBV4-1 to TRBJ2-7; 9 bases line up with TRBD2. Germline assignment: CDR1 MGHRA and CDR2 YSYEKL. The CDR3 covers 19 residues. V shed 4 bases, J shed 0 bases, and the junction held 16 bases outside the gene matches.

This clone showed up just once. The rearrangement joins TRBV4-3 to TRBJ1-5, with 9 bases matching TRBD1. Germline CDR1 is LGHNA and CDR2 is YSLEER. The length of the CDR3 is 20 residues. After removal of 1 base from V and 7 bases from J, the junction contained 20 bases not matched to a gene. CDR3 loop: CASSQVPPGQGPPCWQPQHF. The CDR3 coding sequence is TGCGCCAGCAGCCAAGTTCCCCCGGGACAGGGCCCCCCATGTTGGCAGCCCCAGCATTTT.

The rearrangement links TRBV6-5 to TRBJ2-3, with 11 positions matching TRBD2. The V gene end was trimmed by 4 bases and the J gene end by 9 bases; junction bases not matched to a gene: 12. Germline V gene sequence: CDR1 MNHEY, CDR2 SVGAGI. The CDR3 has 16 amino acids. The CDR3 DNA reads TGTGCCAGCAGTTTAGGGACTAGCGGCCAACAGGGGACGCAGTATTTT. Its translation is CASSLGTSGQQGTQYF.

This rearrangement joins TRBV6-1 to TRBJ2-3; unclear D gene. V was trimmed by 5 bases and J by 2 bases, leaving 11 bases between them. Germline CDR1 MNHNS, CDR2 SASEGT. The CDR3 runs 14 residues. The CDR3 sequence is CASSFNVYTDTQYF. The CDR3 coding sequence is TGTGCCAGCAGTTTTAACGTTTACACAGATACGCAGTATTTT.

V usage is TRBV27 and J usage is TRBJ2-7; 9 bases agree with TRBD1. Germline lookup yields CDR1 MNHEY and CDR2 SMNVEV (reference sequence). The CDR3 runs 14 residues. V dropped 8 bases and J dropped 6; count of bases not matched to a gene: 11. The CDR3 nucleotides are TGTGCCAGCTCGCTGGGGGGACAGGGCCTCGAGCAGTACTTC. This codes for CASSLGGQGLEQYF.

This clone was recorded only once. The chain links TRBV11-2 to TRBJ2-7; 9 bases map to TRBD1. Per germline, CDR1 SGHAT and CDR2 FQNNGV. J gave up 6 bases and V 2 bases, and 20 bases lay outside the gene matches. This CDR3 contains 19 residues. This CDR3 reads CASSLRFGDRETQPLEQYF. CDR3 bases: TGTGCCAGCAGCTTAAGGTTCGGGGACAGGGAAACCCAACCTCTCGAGCAGTACTTC.

The J gene is TRBJ2-7, the V gene TRBV5-1, with no clear D. The CDR3 has 12 residues. Germline V gives CDR1 SGHRS, CDR2 YFSETQ. V was shortened by 0 bases and J by 5 bases, with 6 bases between the two germline ends. CDR3 nucleotide sequence: TGCGCCAGCAGCTTGGTAGGGAACGAGCAGTACTTC. The encoded protein is CASSLVGNEQYF.

The gene calls are TRBV6-6 and TRBJ2-5, with 13 bases identical to TRBD2. The CDR3 consists of 16 residues. Germline V CDR1 and CDR2: MNHNY, SVGAGI (reference sequence). V dropped 2 bases and J dropped 7; count of bases not matched to a gene: 7. This CDR3 is CASSYPGTSGTTTQYF. The CDR3 DNA reads TGTGCCAGCAGTTACCCTGGGACTAGCGGGACTACGACCCAGTACTTC.

The rearrangement joins TRBV7-2 to TRBJ1-1, with a tentative D call TRBD1 (5 bases). The V gene lost 0 bases and the J gene lost 5 bases, with 19 bases spanning the gap. CDR1 is SGHTA and CDR2 is FQGNSA in the germline V gene. CDR3 length: 17 amino acids. In nucleotides, the CDR3 is TGTGCCAGCAGCTTAGCCGGGGGGGGGTATGATCGGACTGAAGCTTTCTTT. Its protein product is CASSLAGGGYDRTEAFF.

This chain joins TRBV5-8 and TRBJ1-5; D might be TRBD1 (6 bases). The CDR3 runs to 16 residues. Deletions cut 0 bases from V and 3 bases from J, with 13 bases between. Germline lookup yields CDR1 SGHTS and CDR2 YDEGEE. The CDR3 sequence: CASSLGLGGNNQPQHF. The CDR3 region has the DNA TGTGCCAGCAGCTTGGGGTTAGGGGGGAACAATCAGCCCCAGCATTTT.

The chain couples TRBV9 to TRBJ1-1; possibly TRBD1 for D (5 bases). Germline V CDR1 and CDR2: SGDLS, YYNGEE. With 2 bases removed from V and 4 bases from J, the gap between germline ends came to 15 bases. The CDR3 covers 15 residues. The CDR3 coding sequence is TGTGCCAGCAGCGTGGGGGTGGGGTCGAGCACTGAAGCTTTCTTT. Its translation: CASSVGVGSSTEAFF.

V and J are TRBV7-8 and TRBJ2-1; 12 nucleotides align to TRBD2. The CDR3 is 16 amino acids. The junction had 6 bases not matched to a gene; V was cut back by 1 base and J by 8 bases. CDR1 SGHVS and CDR2 FQNEAQ come from the germline V gene. CDR3 nucleotides: TGTGCCAGCAGCTTAGAGCCCGGACTAGCGGGACATGAGCAGTTCTTC. Amino acid sequence: CASSLEPGLAGHEQFF.